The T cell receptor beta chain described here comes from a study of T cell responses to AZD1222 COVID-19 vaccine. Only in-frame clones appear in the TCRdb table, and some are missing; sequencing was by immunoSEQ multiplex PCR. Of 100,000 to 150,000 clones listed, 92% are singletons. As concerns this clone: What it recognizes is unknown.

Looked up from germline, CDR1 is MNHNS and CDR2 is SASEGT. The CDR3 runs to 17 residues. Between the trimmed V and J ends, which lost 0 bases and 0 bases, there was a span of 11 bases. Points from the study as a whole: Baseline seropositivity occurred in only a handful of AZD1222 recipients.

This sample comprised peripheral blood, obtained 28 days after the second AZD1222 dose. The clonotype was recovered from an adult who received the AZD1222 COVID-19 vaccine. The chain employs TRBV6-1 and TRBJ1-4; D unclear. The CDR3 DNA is TGTGCCAGCAGTGAAGCGCTGGTAGTTTCAACTAATGAAAAACTGTTTTTT. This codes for CASSEALVVSTNEKLFF.